This passage covers 23 T cell receptor beta chains from one sample sequenced in a study of shared clonotypes between healthy human individuals. TCRdb's table, derived via immunoSEQ multiplex PCR, lists solely in-frame clones and lacks some. The sample lists about 1 million clones, 65% to 80% occurring once. The sample was memory CD4+ T cells sorted from blood. Regarding subset: CD45RA-negative fraction. These receptors originate from a man younger than 35 in good health.

The chain combines TRBV4-1 with TRBJ2-5, with 7 bases that match TRBD1. Matching the DNA end better, TRBJ2-7 makes the J call doubtful. Germline V gives CDR1 MGHRA, CDR2 YSYEKL. The CDR3 loop spans 14 amino acids. The CDR3 DNA sequence: TGCGCCAGCAGCCGCCCGGGACAGAGTTACGAGCAGTACTTC. This translates into CASSRPGQSYEQYF.

This CDR3 is CASSYWNPRSNQPQHF. Here the CDR3 DNA reads TGTGCCAGCAGTTATTGGAACCCCAGAAGCAATCAGCCCCAGCATTTT. The chain has TRBV6-5 and TRBJ1-5; D is ambiguous. V shed 3 bases and J shed 1 base, with 13 bases lying between them. The length of the CDR3 is 16 residues. Per germline, CDR1 MNHEY and CDR2 SVGAGI.

The chain combines TRBV5-4 with TRBJ1-2; D is unclear. The length of the CDR3 is 11 residues. The V and J ends lost 3 bases and 5 bases respectively, with 5 bases between them. Germline V gene sequence: CDR1 SGHNT, CDR2 YYREEE (reference sequence). CDR3 amino acids: CASSSLYGYTF. For the CDR3, the DNA is TGTGCCAGCAGCTCCCTGTATGGCTACACCTTC.

The chain has TRBV29-1 and TRBJ2-1, with D unclear. This CDR3 spans 12 amino acids. Germline V gene data show CDR1 as SQVTM and CDR2 as ANQGSEA. V lost 5 bases and J lost 1, with 6 bases in between. DNA for the CDR3: TGCAGCGTTAGCATATCCTACAATGAGCAGTTCTTC. Protein: CSVSISYNEQFF.

This clone was seen a single time. V usage is TRBV6-5 and J usage is TRBJ2-1; D might be TRBD2 (6 bases). This CDR3 contains 15 residues. V lost 6 bases and J lost 6, with 18 bases in between. The V gene's germline CDR1 is MNHEY and CDR2 SVGAGI. The CDR3 reads CASSRFTSTVNEQFF. The CDR3, as DNA: TGTGCCAGCAGCCGCTTTACTAGCACCGTCAATGAGCAGTTCTTC.

This chain connects TRBV5-1 to TRBJ1-1; TRBD1 matches 9 bases. Germline V CDR1 and CDR2: SGHRS, YFSETQ. This CDR3 is 14 amino acids long. J gave up 3 bases and V 4 bases, and 4 bases lay outside the gene matches. The CDR3 region has the DNA TGCGCCAGCAGCCCCCGGACAGGGGACACTGAAGCTTTCTTT. Translation gives CASSPRTGDTEAFF.

The chain carries TRBV9 and TRBJ2-1, with 8 bases fitting TRBD1. Per germline, CDR1 SGDLS and CDR2 YYNGEE. CDR3 length: 16 residues. Unmatched junction bases numbered 12, after V lost 4 bases and J lost 6 bases. The CDR3 loop is CASSLPGAGGVNEQFF. For the CDR3, the DNA is TGTGCCAGCAGCCTCCCAGGGGCAGGGGGCGTCAATGAGCAGTTCTTC. The entire variable domain, with the rest obtained from reference TRBV9 and TRBJ2-1, is as follows: DSGVTQTPKHLITATGQRVTLRCSPRSGDLSVYWYQQSLDQGLQFLIQYYNGEERAKGNILERFSAQQFPDLHSELNLSSLELGDSALYFCASSLPGAGGVNEQFFGPGTRLTVL.

V is TRBV7-2 and J is TRBJ2-3, with 13 bases lining up with TRBD2. CDR3 length equals 16 residues. Trimming at V came to 6 bases and at J to 5 bases, leaving 8 bases not matched to a gene. Looked up from germline, CDR1 is SGHTA and CDR2 is FQGNSA. This chain's CDR3 is CASRSTSGRGGDTQYF. As DNA, the CDR3 is TGTGCCAGCAGATCTACTAGCGGGAGGGGTGGAGATACGCAGTATTTT. The full variable domain, in which reference TRBV7-2 and TRBJ2-3 provide the parts outside the CDR3, is GAGVSQSPSNKVTEKGKDVELRCDPISGHTALYWYRQSLGQGLEFLIYFQGNSAPDKSGLPSDRFSAERTGGSVSTLTIQRTQQEDSAVYLCASRSTSGRGGDTQYFGPGTRLTVL.

The chain is built from TRBV5-1 and TRBJ1-1; D remains unclear. Trimming removed 4 bases at V and 4 bases at J, with 14 bases between. From germline, CDR1 is SGHRS and CDR2 YFSETQ. The CDR3 length is 14 residues. The CDR3 region has the DNA TGCGCCAGCAGCCTGGAGGTCTCGAGCACTGAAGCTTTCTTT. Protein: CASSLEVSSTEAFF.

The rearrangement uses TRBV30 and TRBJ1-1, with D maybe TRBD1 (6 bases). V dropped 7 bases and J dropped 0 bases, with 9 bases sitting between them. The CDR3 spans 12 residues. Germline V gene lookup returns CDR1 GTSNPN and CDR2 SVGIG (reference sequence). The CDR3 region is CASGGLNTEAFF. The CDR3 region has the DNA TGTGCCTCGGGGGGGCTGAACACTGAAGCTTTCTTT. Variable domain in full (rest from reference TRBV30 and TRBJ1-1): SQTIHQWPATLVQPVGSPLSLECTVEGTSNPNLYWYRQAAGRGLQLLFYSVGIGQISSEVPQNLSASRPQDRQFILSSKKLLLSDSGFYLCASGGLNTEAFFGQGTRLTVV.

About this clone: An end of the junction differs from the germline gene, which may be a read error. The chain links TRBV28 to TRBJ1-3, with a possible D match to TRBD1 (5 bases). This CDR3 comprises 11 residues. Per germline, CDR1 MDHEN and CDR2 SYDVKM. In nucleotides, the CDR3 is TGCCGAGTGGGGGCTGGAAACACCATATATTTT. Protein sequence: CRVGAGNTIYF.

The rearrangement uses TRBV6-1 and TRBJ1-3; D is unclear. The CDR3 has 12 residues. The germline V gene has CDR1 MNHNS and CDR2 SASEGT. Trimming stripped 8 bases from V and 4 bases from J, with 9 bases between. The CDR3 nucleotides are TGTGCCAGCCGTTCCGAAGGAAACACCATATATTTT. Amino acids: CASRSEGNTIYF.

The chain links TRBV18 to TRBJ1-1; 10 bases fit TRBD1. Germline V CDR1 and CDR2: KGHSH, LQKENI. The junction had 6 bases not matched to a gene; V was cut back by 1 base and J by 7 bases. The CDR3 loop spans 15 amino acids. CDR3: CASSPQDRGQGEAFF. The DNA for the CDR3 is TGTGCCAGCTCACCACAAGACAGGGGGCAAGGTGAAGCTTTCTTT.

This clone was seen just once. The chain combines TRBV11-2 with TRBJ2-7, with 8 bases fitting TRBD2. In germline, CDR1 is SGHAT, CDR2 FQNNGV. This CDR3 has 16 residues. V was clipped by 0 bases and J by 2 bases; unmatched bases: 6. CDR3 sequence reads: CASSLDLSGDTYEQYF. Written as DNA, the CDR3 is TGTGCCAGCAGCTTAGATCTTAGCGGGGATACCTACGAGCAGTACTTC.

The V call is TRBV4-1, the J call TRBJ2-7; D possibly corresponds to TRBD1 (5 bases). The CDR3 contains 13 residues. Trimming stripped 5 bases from V and 3 bases from J, with 11 bases between. The germline gives CDR1 MGHRA, CDR2 YSYEKL. The CDR3 spells CASSSSQGYEQYF. The CDR3 DNA is TGCGCCAGCAGCTCTTCCCAGGGCTACGAGCAGTACTTC.

This sequence joins TRBV5-6 and TRBJ2-5; D is possibly TRBD1 (7 bases). This CDR3 is 14 amino acids long. Germline values: CDR1 SGHDT, CDR2 YYEEEE. Trimming shortened V by 4 bases and J by 3 bases, and 13 bases separated the two germline ends. The CDR3 protein is CASSGGTDKETQYF. The CDR3 DNA is TGTGCCAGCAGCGGCGGGACAGACAAAGAGACCCAGTACTTC.

The chain couples TRBV11-1 to TRBJ1-5, with TRBD1 identical over 10 bases. The germline V gene encodes CDR1 SGHAT and CDR2 FQDESV (reference sequence). This CDR3 contains 13 residues. The J segment lost 7 bases and the V segment lost 5 bases, leaving 2 bases of the junction unmatched. The DNA for the CDR3 is TGTGCCAGCAGCACGGGACAGGGGCAGCCCCAGCATTTT. Protein sequence: CASSTGQGQPQHF. Together with reference TRBV11-1 and TRBJ1-5, the CDR3 gives the full variable domain: EAEVAQSPRYKITEKSQAVAFWCDPISGHATLYWYRQILGQGPELLVQFQDESVVDDSQLPKDRFSAERLKGVDSTLKIQPAELGDSAMYLCASSTGQGQPQHFGDGTRLSIL.

The gene calls are TRBV5-4 and TRBJ2-1; D could derive from TRBD1 or TRBD2 (7 bases each). V was shortened by 0 bases and J by 11 bases, with 18 bases between the two germline ends. The CDR3 sequence is 15 residues long. Per the germline V gene, CDR1 is SGHNT and CDR2 is YYREEE (reference sequence). In nucleotides, the CDR3 is TGTGCCAGCAGCTTGGAGGGGGCTAGCGGCTCTAAGCAGTTCTTC. Protein: CASSLEGASGSKQFF.

This clone was observed once. The V and J genes are TRBV7-2 and TRBJ2-7; 7 nucleotides line up with TRBD2. This CDR3 has 15 residues. Germline CDR1 is SGHTA and CDR2 is FQGNSA. V was pared by 1 base and J by 2 bases, with 5 bases of the junction left unmatched. CDR3 loop: CASSLVAGEAYEQYF. CDR3 bases: TGTGCCAGCAGCTTAGTCGCGGGGGAAGCCTACGAGCAGTACTTC.

The chain employs TRBV10-3 and TRBJ2-5, with D tentatively TRBD1 or TRBD2 (5 bases each). The germline V and J ends were trimmed by 5 bases and 4 bases, with 17 bases remaining between them. The CDR3 runs 15 residues. Germline lookup yields CDR1 ENHRY and CDR2 SYGVKD. As DNA, the CDR3 is TGTGCCATCAGTCGGGGCTCCCCGGCGGGAGAGACCCAGTACTTC. This sequence encodes CAISRGSPAGETQYF.

Here the CDR3 reads CASSSSTFGGNTEAFF. The CDR3 DNA reads as TGTGCCAGCAGTTCTTCAACTTTCGGGGGTAACACTGAAGCTTTCTTT. V and J are TRBV28 and TRBJ1-1; D may be TRBD1 (5 bases). This CDR3 is built from 16 residues. Germline CDR1 is MDHEN and CDR2 is SYDVKM. The ends were cut back, 4 bases at V and 2 bases at J, with 17 bases in the middle.

This clone was counted a single time. Given a much more abundant clone one base away, this may be a read error. This sample includes further DNA sequences coding for the same CDR3. This rearrangement joins TRBV5-1 to TRBJ2-1; TRBD2 matches at 12 bases. The CDR3 spans 15 residues. V was pared by 3 bases and J by 3 bases, with 1 base of the junction left unmatched. CDR1 and CDR2 (germline): SGHRS, YFSETQ. For the CDR3, the DNA is TGCGCCAGCAGCTCGGGACTAGCGGGCTACAATGAGCAGTTCTTC. It encodes CASSSGLAGYNEQFF. The complete variable domain, with remaining parts taken from reference TRBV5-1 and TRBJ2-1, reads KAGVTQTPRYLIKTRGQQVTLSCSPISGHRSVSWYQQTPGQGLQFLFEYFSETQRNKGNFPGRFSGRQFSNSRSEMNVSTLELGDSALYLCASSSGLAGYNEQFFGPGTRLTVL.

The rearrangement joins TRBV6-1 to TRBJ2-1, with D hard to call. Per the germline V gene, CDR1 is MNHNS and CDR2 is SASEGT. The germline V and J ends were trimmed by 10 bases and 7 bases, with 5 bases remaining between them. CDR3 length equals 9 residues. The CDR3 sequence: CATRNEQFF. The CDR3 DNA is TGTGCCACCAGGAATGAGCAGTTCTTC.